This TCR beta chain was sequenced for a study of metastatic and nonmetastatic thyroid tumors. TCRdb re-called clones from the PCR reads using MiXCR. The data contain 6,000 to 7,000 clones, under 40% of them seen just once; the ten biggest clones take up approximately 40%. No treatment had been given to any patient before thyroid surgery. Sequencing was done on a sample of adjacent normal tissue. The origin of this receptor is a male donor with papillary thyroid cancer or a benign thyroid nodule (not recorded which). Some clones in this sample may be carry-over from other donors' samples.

CDR3 coding DNA: TGTGCCAGCAGCCCCGGGACTAGCCCAATCACAGATACGCAGTATTTT. It codes for CASSPGTSPITDTQYF. The V and J genes are TRBV11-1 and TRBJ2-3; 9 bases are a match to TRBD2. V lost 5 bases to trimming and J lost 2 bases; unmatched junction nucleotides: 8. The CDR3 extends over 16 amino acids. Germline V CDR1 and CDR2: SGHAT, FQDESV (reference sequence). Looking up the rest from reference TRBV11-1 and TRBJ2-3 gives the full variable domain: EAEVAQSPRYKITEKSQAVAFWCDPISGHATLYWYRQILGQGPELLVQFQDESVVDDSQLPKDRFSAERLKGVDSTLKIQPAELGDSAMYLCASSPGTSPITDTQYFGPGTRLTVL.